The 2 T cell receptor beta chains reported below all come from one sample, sequenced in a study of blood T cell repertoires in COVID-19. TCRdb's copy holds only in-frame clones and misses some; the assay was immunoSEQ multiplex PCR. The sample has roughly 200,000 clones; over 70% are singletons. Sequencing was performed on peripheral blood. The receptors come from a man aged 35 to 55 with active or convalescent COVID-19.

This clone was picked up one time. The V and J genes are TRBV6-5 and TRBJ1-5, with D tentatively TRBD1 (6 bases). There are 15 residues in the CDR3. The germline gives CDR1 MNHEY, CDR2 SVGAGI. The V gene lost 6 bases and the J gene lost 6 bases, with 18 bases spanning the gap. CDR3 protein: CASRWEQGESQPQHF. CDR3 sequence (DNA): TGTGCCAGCAGATGGGAACAGGGTGAGAGTCAGCCCCAGCATTTT.

The chain uses TRBV30 and TRBJ1-4; tentative D call: TRBD1 (5 bases). This CDR3 region has 15 residues. Germline V lookup: CDR1 GTSNPN, CDR2 SVGIG (reference sequence). The V gene lost 1 base and the J gene lost 4 bases, with 13 bases spanning the gap. The CDR3 spells CAWSGSPGDNEKLFF. For the CDR3, the DNA is TGTGCCTGGAGTGGGTCTCCGGGGGATAATGAAAAACTGTTTTTT.